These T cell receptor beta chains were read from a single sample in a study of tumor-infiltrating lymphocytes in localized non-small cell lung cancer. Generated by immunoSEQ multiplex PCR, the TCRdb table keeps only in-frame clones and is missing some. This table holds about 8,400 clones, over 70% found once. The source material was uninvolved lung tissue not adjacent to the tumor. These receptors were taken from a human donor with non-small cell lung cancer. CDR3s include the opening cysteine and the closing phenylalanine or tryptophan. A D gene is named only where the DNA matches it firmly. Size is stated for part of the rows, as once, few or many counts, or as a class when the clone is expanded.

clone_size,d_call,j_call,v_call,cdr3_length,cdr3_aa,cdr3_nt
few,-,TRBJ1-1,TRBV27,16,CASSSGGWLGNTEAFF,TGTGCCAGCAGTTCGGGGGGGTGGCTAGGGAACACTGAAGCTTTCTTT
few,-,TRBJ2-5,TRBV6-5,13,CASSPQEQWAQYF,TGTGCCAGCAGTCCTCAAGAACAGTGGGCCCAGTACTTC
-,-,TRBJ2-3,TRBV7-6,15,CASSLDRQAGDTQYF,TGTGCCAGCAGCTTAGACAGGCAGGCGGGAGATACGCAGTATTTT
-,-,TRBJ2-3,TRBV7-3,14,CASSSGGAGDTQYF,TGTGCCAGCAGCTCCGGCGGTGCGGGAGATACGCAGTATTTT
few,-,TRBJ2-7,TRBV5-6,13,CASSLGAVRGKYF,TGTGCCAGCAGCTTGGGGGCCGTCCGGGGAAAGTACTTC
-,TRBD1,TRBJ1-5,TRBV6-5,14,CASSATGEGQPQHF,TGTGCCAGCAGTGCGACAGGGGAGGGACAGCCCCAGCATTTT
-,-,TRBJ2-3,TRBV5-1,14,CASSLEAATDTQYF,TGCGCCAGCAGCTTGGAGGCAGCCACAGATACGCAGTATTTT
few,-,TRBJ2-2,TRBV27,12,CASSRPTGELFF,TGTGCCAGCAGCCGTCCCACCGGGGAGCTGTTTTTT
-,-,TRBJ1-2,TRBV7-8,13,CASSIGQRLGYTF,TGTGCCAGCAGTATCGGACAGCGTCTTGGCTACACCTTC
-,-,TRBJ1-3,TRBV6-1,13,CASSLSLEGTIYF,TGTGCCAGCAGCTTATCCCTAGAGGGCACCATATATTTT
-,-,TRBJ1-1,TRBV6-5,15,CASRTQGRMNTEAFF,TGTGCCAGCCGGACCCAGGGCAGGATGAACACTGAAGCTTTCTTT
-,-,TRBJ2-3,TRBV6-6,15,CASSYSGQLWDTQYF,TGTGCCAGCAGTTACTCGGGACAACTCTGGGATACGCAGTATTTT
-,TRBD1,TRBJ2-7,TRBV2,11,CASTGEGEQYF,TGTGCCAGTACAGGGGAAGGAGAGCAGTACTTC
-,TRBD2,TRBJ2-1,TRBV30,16,CAWSVGGSGFYNEQFF,TGTGCCTGGAGTGTAGGCGGTAGCGGGTTCTACAATGAGCAGTTCTTC
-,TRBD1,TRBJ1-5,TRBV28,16,CASSLFPGQGRQPQHF,TGTGCCAGCAGTCTTTTCCCGGGACAGGGAAGACAGCCCCAGCATTTT
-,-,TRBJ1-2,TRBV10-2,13,CASSDRGSYGYTF,TGCGCCAGCAGTGACAGGGGCTCCTATGGCTACACCTTC
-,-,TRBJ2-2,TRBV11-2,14,CASSPLTFTGELFF,TGTGCCAGCAGCCCTTTGACTTTCACCGGGGAGCTGTTTTTT
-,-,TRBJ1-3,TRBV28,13,CASSFRGGNTIYF,TGTGCCAGCAGTTTTCGCGGAGGAAACACCATATATTTT
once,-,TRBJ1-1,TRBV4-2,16,CASSQVGNPANTEAFF,TGTGCCAGCAGCCAAGTAGGCAACCCGGCGAACACTGAAGCTTTCTTT
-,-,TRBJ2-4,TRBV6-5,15,CASSFGGLAKNIQYF,TGTGCCAGCAGTTTTGGCGGACTAGCCAAAAACATTCAGTACTTC
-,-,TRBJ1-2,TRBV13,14,CASSLADGNYGYTF,TGTGCCAGCAGCTTAGCCGACGGTAACTATGGCTACACCTTC
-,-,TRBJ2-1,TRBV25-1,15,CASSEPGSSRNEQFF,TGTGCCAGCAGTGAACCCGGCAGTAGTAGGAATGAGCAGTTCTTC
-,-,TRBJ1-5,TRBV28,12,CASSLVGQPQHF,TGTGCCAGCAGTTTAGTGGGTCAGCCCCAGCATTTT
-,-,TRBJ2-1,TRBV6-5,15,CASSYSGVSYNEQFF,TGTGCCAGCAGTTACTCGGGAGTCTCCTACAATGAGCAGTTCTTC
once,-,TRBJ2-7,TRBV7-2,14,CASSLPLRSPEQYF,TGTGCCAGCAGCTTACCTTTGAGGTCCCCGGAGCAGTACTTC
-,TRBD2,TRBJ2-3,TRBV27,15,CASSSSGLVTDTQYF,TGTGCCAGCTCGAGCTCTGGACTAGTAACGGATACGCAGTATTTT
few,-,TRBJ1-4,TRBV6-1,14,CASLDMATNEKLFF,TGTGCCAGCCTAGACATGGCAACTAATGAAAAACTGTTTTTT